These T cell receptor beta chains were read from a single sample in a study of T cells expressing NK-cell markers. TCRdb derives one entry per CDR3 protein from the 5' RACE reads, leaving out DNA. The sample table includes 7,300 or so distinct CDR3 sequences. Sequenced material: blood T cells: a sorted CD56 or NKG2C T cell subset, CD4+ or CD8+ T cells, or bulk PBMC T cells (not recorded which). These receptors came from a man aged 18-69 years in good health. The CDR3 runs from the conserved cysteine through the conserved F or W. The size of a clone is reported for some rows only, either as once, few or many, or as a class for expanded clones.

j_gene,v_gene,abundance,CDR3aa
TRBJ1-5,TRBV28,.,CASSPTRAGGNQPQHF
TRBJ2-2,TRBV6-5,.,CASSIHRDVGELFF
TRBJ2-6,TRBV4-1,.,CASSQDGEAGANVLTF
TRBJ1-5,TRBV20-1,.,CSAPTGGGYQPQHF
TRBJ2-7,TRBV20-1,.,CSARDLVAGDSYEQYF
TRBJ2-7,TRBV5-1,.,CASSFGSMTLLRSYEQYF
TRBJ2-5,TRBV5-1,.,CASSLDPRLAGGIQETQYF
TRBJ2-1,TRBV20-1,.,CSAGLAGGPNEQFF
TRBJ2-2,TRBV6-4,.,CASKKGGTTENTGELFF
TRBJ2-7,TRBV12-3/TRBV12-4,medium-sized,CASSLERGAYEQYF
TRBJ2-1,TRBV29-1,medium-sized,CSVKAVGNEQFF
TRBJ2-5,TRBV30,.,CAWSVNSRETQYF
TRBJ2-1,TRBV29-1,.,CSVVSIGGRRNEQFF
TRBJ2-5,TRBV20-1,.,CSAGQSDSQETQYF
TRBJ1-2,TRBV20-1,.,CSAEERTTNYGYTF
TRBJ2-1,TRBV7-8,.,CASSPWQASNNEQFF
TRBJ1-1,TRBV28,.,CASSLSQGWTEAFF
TRBJ2-1,TRBV5-5,.,CASSTAGGRYNEQFF
TRBJ2-5,TRBV6-2/TRBV6-3,.,CASRPGLADQETQYF
TRBJ1-2,TRBV6-1,.,CASSPSPGQGNGYTF
TRBJ2-7,TRBV7-9,.,CASSPTYPYEQYF
TRBJ2-3,TRBV3-1,.,CASNPTGGVTDTQYF
TRBJ2-2,TRBV6-1,.,CASRKGGNTGELFF
TRBJ2-1,TRBV29-1,.,CSGTYREYNEQFF
TRBJ2-7,TRBV15,.,CATSRDFRQPYEQYF
TRBJ1-6,TRBV20-1,.,CSARDKEVSPLHF
TRBJ2-7,TRBV12-3/TRBV12-4,.,CASSFGQGSYEQYF
TRBJ2-1,TRBV6-5,.,CASSYRDRGFNEQFF
TRBJ2-3,TRBV6-4,.,CASSEETGGGTDTQYF
TRBJ1-5,TRBV15,.,CATSPGQEPQPQHF
TRBJ2-3,TRBV9,.,CASSPDRDPRSDTQYF
TRBJ2-3,TRBV7-2,.,CASSTRPGDTQYF
TRBJ2-3,TRBV6-4,.,CASSAGETDTQYF
TRBJ2-7,TRBV27,.,CASSMGAGSYEQYF
TRBJ1-3,TRBV3-1,.,CASSQGGAGNTIYF
TRBJ2-3,TRBV6-4,.,CAAGQGEGGRDTQYF
TRBJ1-2,TRBV6-1,.,CASSELGDLPYGYTF
TRBJ1-6,TRBV5-7,large,CASSPFPTWAGTNSPLHF